The subject of this entry is one T cell receptor (beta chain). Repertoires were generated with immunoSEQ multiplex PCR, while TCRdb's copy carries only in-frame clones and drops some. The sample consists of around 250,000 clones, around 80% of them appearing once. The trim removed 1 base at V and 4 bases at J, leaving 4 bases unmatched. The CDR3 is 15 amino acids. Per germline, CDR1 SEHNR and CDR2 FQNEAQ (reference sequence). The data belong to a study of blood T cell repertoires in COVID-19. Study as a whole: The United States, Italy and Spain supplied acute and convalescent COVID-19 samples. T cells, B-cell-depleted T cells, or PBMCs provided the cDNA or gDNA that served as material.

This TCR derives from a young woman with acute or convalescent COVID-19. The chain combines TRBV7-9 with TRBJ2-7; 10 nucleotides line up with TRBD1. Input material: peripheral blood. The CDR3 DNA reads as TGTGCCAGCAGCTTAGTGGGGACAGGGGATTACGAGCAGTACTTC. As protein: CASSLVGTGDYEQYF.